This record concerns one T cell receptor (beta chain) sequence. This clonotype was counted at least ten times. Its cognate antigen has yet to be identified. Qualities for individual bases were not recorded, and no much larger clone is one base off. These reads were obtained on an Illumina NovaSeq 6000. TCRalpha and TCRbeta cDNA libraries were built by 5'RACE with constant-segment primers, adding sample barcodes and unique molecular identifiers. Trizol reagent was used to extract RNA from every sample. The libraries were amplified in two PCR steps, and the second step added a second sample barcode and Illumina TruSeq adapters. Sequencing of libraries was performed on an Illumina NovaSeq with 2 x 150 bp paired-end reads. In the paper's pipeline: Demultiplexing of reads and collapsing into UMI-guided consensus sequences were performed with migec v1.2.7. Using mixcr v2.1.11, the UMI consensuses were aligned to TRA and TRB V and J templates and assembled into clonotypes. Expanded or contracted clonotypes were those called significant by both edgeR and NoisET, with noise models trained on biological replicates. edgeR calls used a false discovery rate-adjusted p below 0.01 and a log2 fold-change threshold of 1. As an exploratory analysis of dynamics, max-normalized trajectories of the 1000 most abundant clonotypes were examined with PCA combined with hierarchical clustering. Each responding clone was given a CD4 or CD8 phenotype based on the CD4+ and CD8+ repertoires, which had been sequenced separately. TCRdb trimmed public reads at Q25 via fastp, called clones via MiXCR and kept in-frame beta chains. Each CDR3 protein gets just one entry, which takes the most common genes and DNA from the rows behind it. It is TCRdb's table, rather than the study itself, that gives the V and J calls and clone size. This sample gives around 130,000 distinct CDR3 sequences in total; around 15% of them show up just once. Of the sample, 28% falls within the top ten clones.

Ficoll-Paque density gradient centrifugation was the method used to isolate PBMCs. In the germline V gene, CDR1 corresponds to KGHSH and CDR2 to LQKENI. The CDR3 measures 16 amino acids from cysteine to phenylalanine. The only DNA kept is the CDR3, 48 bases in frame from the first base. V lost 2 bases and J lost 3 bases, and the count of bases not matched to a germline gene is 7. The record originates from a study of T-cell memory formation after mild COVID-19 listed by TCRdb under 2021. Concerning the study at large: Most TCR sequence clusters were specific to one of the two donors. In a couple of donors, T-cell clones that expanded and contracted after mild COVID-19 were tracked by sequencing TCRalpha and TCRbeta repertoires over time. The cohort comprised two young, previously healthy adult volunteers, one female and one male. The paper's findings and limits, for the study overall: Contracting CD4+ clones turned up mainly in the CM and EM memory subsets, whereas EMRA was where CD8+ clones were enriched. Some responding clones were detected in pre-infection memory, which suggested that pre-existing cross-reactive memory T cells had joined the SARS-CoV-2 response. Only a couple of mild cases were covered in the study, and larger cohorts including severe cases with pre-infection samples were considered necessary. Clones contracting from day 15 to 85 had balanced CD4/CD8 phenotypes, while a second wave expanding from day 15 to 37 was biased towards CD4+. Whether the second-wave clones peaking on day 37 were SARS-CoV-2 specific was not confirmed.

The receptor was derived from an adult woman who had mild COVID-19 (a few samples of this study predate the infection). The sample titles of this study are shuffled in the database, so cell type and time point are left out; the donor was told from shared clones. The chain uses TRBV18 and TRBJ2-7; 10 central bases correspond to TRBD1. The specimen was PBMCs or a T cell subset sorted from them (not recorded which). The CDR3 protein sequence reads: CASSPSGTGVLYEQYF. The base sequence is TGTGCCAGCTCACCATCCGGGACAGGGGTCCTCTACGAGCAGTACTTC.